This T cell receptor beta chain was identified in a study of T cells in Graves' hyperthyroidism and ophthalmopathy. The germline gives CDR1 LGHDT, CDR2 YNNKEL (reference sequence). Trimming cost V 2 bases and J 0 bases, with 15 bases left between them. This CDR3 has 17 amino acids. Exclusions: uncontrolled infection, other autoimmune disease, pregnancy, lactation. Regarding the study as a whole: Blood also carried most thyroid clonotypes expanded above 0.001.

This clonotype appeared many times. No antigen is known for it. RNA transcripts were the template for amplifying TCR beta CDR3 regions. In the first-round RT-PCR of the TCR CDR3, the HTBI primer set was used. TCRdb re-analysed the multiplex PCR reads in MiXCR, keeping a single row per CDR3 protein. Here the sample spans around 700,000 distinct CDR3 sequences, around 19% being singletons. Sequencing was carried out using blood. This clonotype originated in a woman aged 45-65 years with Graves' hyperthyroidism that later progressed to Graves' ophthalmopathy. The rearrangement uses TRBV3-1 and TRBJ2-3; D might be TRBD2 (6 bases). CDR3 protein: CASSQLPGGTSTDTQYF. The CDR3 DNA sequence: TGTGCCAGCAGCCAACTACCCGGGGGAACTAGCACAGATACGCAGTATTTT.